This T cell receptor (beta chain) was observed in a study of T-cell reconstitution after alpha-beta-depleted transplantation in children. Unique molecular identifiers were used in preparing the TCRbeta library. TCRdb reanalysed the PCR reads using MiXCR and keeps one entry per CDR3 protein. In the table there are about 610,000 distinct CDR3 sequences, about 11% of which are singletons. This CDR3 comprises 15 residues. Germline V gene sequence: CDR1 SGHAT, CDR2 FQNNGV. The trim removed 1 base at V and 6 bases at J, leaving 6 bases unmatched. Source: PBMCs from the stem cell graft donor, taken from the stem cell graft. The source is a human donor who donated a stem cell graft to a child with acute myeloid leukemia. V gene TRBV11-2 combines with J gene TRBJ2-1, with 7 nucleotides matching TRBD2. For the CDR3, the DNA is TGTGCCAGCAGCTTAGGGGGCGGGAGAGGCAATGAGCAGTTCTTC. Translated: CASSLGGGRGNEQFF.